The subject of this entry is one T cell receptor (beta chain). In its sample, this clonotype was seen many times. Its binding antigen is unknown. No much larger clonotype is one base removed from it; base qualities were not supplied. CDR1 and CDR2 (SGHTA, FQGNSA) derive from the germline V gene. The trim is 5 bases for V and 0 bases for J, with a gap of 19 bases between the germline ends. From the cysteine up to the phenylalanine, the CDR3 has a length of 18 residues. This entry keeps only the CDR3 DNA: 54 bases, framed from base 1. Sequenced using an Illumina HiSeq 1500. TCRdb's own reprocessing of the public reads used fastp at Q25 and MiXCR and kept productive beta chains. All rows with the same CDR3 protein become a single entry with the most common DNA and genes. The sample has some 600,000 distinct CDR3 sequences on record, 20% to 25% of them singletons. The ten most abundant clones make up 8% of the sample.

The data belong to a study of T cell repertoires in cytomegalovirus infection (dated by TCRdb to about 2019). Regarding the study in general: Because public TCR beta signatures pointed to carriage of CMV infection together with the matching HLA type, the HLA type of each donor mattered for the analysis. Study-level results and caveats: In both this cohort and an independent cohort of a few hundred donors, the cumulative frequency of public TCR beta family members distinguished carriers of CMV infection plus the relevant HLA type. The ex vivo response was dominated by HLA-C-restricted CMV-specific TCR beta clonotypes, which also provided the single most frequent clonotype in two of eight donors.

This receptor was obtained from a human donor in good health (CMV status not recorded). Some clones in this sample may be carry-over from other donors' samples. In this chain, TRBV7-2 is recombined with TRBJ1-4; TRBD1 is perhaps the D gene, given 5 matching bases. Sequencing was carried out using CD8+ T cells from PBMCs. CDR3 region: CASSRWGPQISTNEKLFF. The DNA reads as follows: TGTGCCAGCAGCCGGTGGGGACCTCAAATCTCAACTAATGAAAAACTGTTTTTT.